This is a list of T cell receptor beta chains from one sample in a study of CD8 T cells in Susac syndrome. TCRdb redid the calling of the immunoSEQ multiplex PCR reads with MiXCR, one entry per CDR3 protein. The sample consists of 150,000 to 200,000 distinct CDR3 sequences, roughly 95% of them appearing once. The sample comprised CD4+ T cells from PBMCs. The receptors derive from a human donor with multiple sclerosis. CDR3s include the opening cysteine and the closing phenylalanine or tryptophan. A D gene is named only where the DNA matches it firmly. Size tells how often a clone was seen (once, few, many) or the class of an expanded clone, and some rows leave it out.

D gene: NA; clone size: NA; J gene: TRBJ1-1; V gene: TRBV30; CDR3 DNA: TGTGCCTGGAGCTGGGCCACTGAAGCTTTCTTT; CDR3 protein: CAWSWATEAFF
D gene: TRBD2; clone size: NA; J gene: TRBJ2-3; V gene: TRBV5-4; CDR3 DNA: TGTGCCAGCAGTCCAAGCGGGGGAAACACAGATACGCAGTATTTT; CDR3 protein: CASSPSGGNTDTQYF
D gene: NA; clone size: NA; J gene: TRBJ2-2; V gene: TRBV28; CDR3 DNA: TGTGCCAGCAGCCGAAGGACCGGGGAGCTGTTTTTT; CDR3 protein: CASSRRTGELFF
D gene: NA; clone size: NA; J gene: TRBJ2-6; V gene: TRBV28; CDR3 DNA: TGTGCCAGCAGTCCCCCGGGAGCTGGGGCCAACGTCCTGACTTTC; CDR3 protein: CASSPPGAGANVLTF
D gene: TRBD1; clone size: NA; J gene: TRBJ2-4; V gene: TRBV28; CDR3 DNA: TGTGCCAGCAGTAACAGGGGCGCCCCCAAAAACATTCAGTACTTC; CDR3 protein: CASSNRGAPKNIQYF
D gene: TRBD1; clone size: NA; J gene: TRBJ1-5; V gene: TRBV19; CDR3 DNA: TGTGCCAGTAGTATTGGTAGGGCAGGGGGTGTTAGCAATCAGCCCCAGCATTTT; CDR3 protein: CASSIGRAGGVSNQPQHF
D gene: NA; clone size: NA; J gene: TRBJ1-2; V gene: TRBV18; CDR3 DNA: TGTGCCAGCTCATTAGGGGCGGACTATGGCTACACCTTC; CDR3 protein: CASSLGADYGYTF
D gene: NA; clone size: NA; J gene: TRBJ2-3; V gene: TRBV6-5; CDR3 DNA: TGTGCCAGCAGTTCGAAGCACCCCAGGGCAGATACGCAGTATTTT; CDR3 protein: CASSSKHPRADTQYF
D gene: NA; clone size: once; J gene: TRBJ2-7; V gene: TRBV3-1; CDR3 DNA: TGTGCCAGCAGCCAAGGTTCATCGATCGAGCAGTACTTC; CDR3 protein: CASSQGSSIEQYF
D gene: TRBD1; clone size: once; J gene: TRBJ1-3; V gene: TRBV24-1; CDR3 DNA: TGTGCCACCAGTGATTCCGGACAGGGGGTTGACACCATATATTTT; CDR3 protein: CATSDSGQGVDTIYF
D gene: NA; clone size: NA; J gene: TRBJ2-4; V gene: TRBV27; CDR3 DNA: TGTGCCAGCAGCCACTTATATCGGGGACCGTGGAACATTCAGTACTTC; CDR3 protein: CASSHLYRGPWNIQYF
D gene: NA; clone size: few; J gene: TRBJ2-6; V gene: TRBV12-3/TRBV12-4; CDR3 DNA: TGTGCCAGCAGGGACTTTGGGGCCAACGTCCTGACTTTC; CDR3 protein: CASRDFGANVLTF
D gene: TRBD2; clone size: NA; J gene: TRBJ2-7; V gene: TRBV27; CDR3 DNA: TGTGCCAGCAAGGAGTCTAGCGGGAGCTACGAGCAGTACTTC; CDR3 protein: CASKESSGSYEQYF
D gene: TRBD1; clone size: NA; J gene: TRBJ1-2; V gene: TRBV6-5; CDR3 DNA: TGTGCCAGCAGCCGGACAGGGGACACCTTC; CDR3 protein: CASSRTGDTF
D gene: TRBD1; clone size: NA; J gene: TRBJ2-3; V gene: TRBV12-3/TRBV12-4; CDR3 DNA: TGTGCCAGTAACGCGGGACAGGGGCCCGGCACAGATACGCAGTATTTT; CDR3 protein: CASNAGQGPGTDTQYF
D gene: TRBD2; clone size: NA; J gene: TRBJ2-3; V gene: TRBV12-3/TRBV12-4; CDR3 DNA: TGTGCCAGCACCCCTAGCGGGAGAGGCGCAGATACGCAGTATTTT; CDR3 protein: CASTPSGRGADTQYF
D gene: NA; clone size: NA; J gene: TRBJ2-1; V gene: TRBV7-9; CDR3 DNA: TGTGCCAGCAGACCCGGGAGTTCCCCGTTAAATGAGCAGTTCTTC; CDR3 protein: CASRPGSSPLNEQFF
D gene: NA; clone size: NA; J gene: TRBJ1-2; V gene: TRBV5-1; CDR3 DNA: TGCGCCAGCAGCCTCCAGGACACGGATGGCTACACCTTC; CDR3 protein: CASSLQDTDGYTF
D gene: NA; clone size: NA; J gene: TRBJ1-1; V gene: TRBV4-1; CDR3 DNA: TGCGCCAGCAGCCGAGAATATGACACTGAAGCTTTCTTT; CDR3 protein: CASSREYDTEAFF
D gene: NA; clone size: NA; J gene: TRBJ1-5; V gene: TRBV29-1; CDR3 DNA: TGCAGCGTTATGACAGTTTCAGGTCAGCCCCAGCATTTT; CDR3 protein: CSVMTVSGQPQHF
D gene: NA; clone size: once; J gene: TRBJ2-3; V gene: TRBV29-1; CDR3 DNA: TGCAGCGTTGAAGTACTCAAGAGGGGAGATACGCAGTATTTT; CDR3 protein: CSVEVLKRGDTQYF
D gene: NA; clone size: NA; J gene: TRBJ2-3; V gene: TRBV7-3; CDR3 DNA: TGTGCCAGCAGCTTAACGTACACTAGCACAGATACGCAGTATTTT; CDR3 protein: CASSLTYTSTDTQYF
D gene: NA; clone size: NA; J gene: TRBJ2-2; V gene: TRBV12-3/TRBV12-4; CDR3 DNA: TGTGCCAGCACCTTGAGAGGGGCGAACACCGGGGAGCTGTTTTTT; CDR3 protein: CASTLRGANTGELFF
D gene: NA; clone size: NA; J gene: TRBJ2-7; V gene: TRBV5-1; CDR3 DNA: TGCGCCAGCAGCTTAAGTGTCCAAACCCACGAGCAGTACTTC; CDR3 protein: CASSLSVQTHEQYF
D gene: TRBD2; clone size: NA; J gene: TRBJ2-1; V gene: TRBV5-4; CDR3 DNA: TGTGCCAGCAGCTTGGACACTAGCGGAGCCGAGCAGTTCTTC; CDR3 protein: CASSLDTSGAEQFF
D gene: TRBD2; clone size: NA; J gene: TRBJ2-5; V gene: TRBV5-1; CDR3 DNA: TGCGCCAGCAGCTTGGGGACTAGCGAAGAGACCCAGTACTTC; CDR3 protein: CASSLGTSEETQYF
D gene: NA; clone size: NA; J gene: TRBJ1-1; V gene: TRBV29-1; CDR3 DNA: TGCAGCGTCCGGGCGGGGGCTGGGGCTGAAGCTTTCTTT; CDR3 protein: CSVRAGAGAEAFF
D gene: NA; clone size: NA; J gene: TRBJ2-2; V gene: TRBV12-3/TRBV12-4; CDR3 DNA: TGTGCCAGCAGTCTCGGGACCTTACTCACCGGGGAGCTGTTTTTT; CDR3 protein: CASSLGTLLTGELFF
D gene: NA; clone size: NA; J gene: TRBJ2-2; V gene: TRBV7-8; CDR3 DNA: TGTGCCAGCAGCTTAACGGGGATCGGGGAGCTGTTTTTT; CDR3 protein: CASSLTGIGELFF
D gene: NA; clone size: NA; J gene: TRBJ2-1; V gene: TRBV7-2; CDR3 DNA: TGTGCCAGCAGCTTAACAGGAAATGAGCAGTTCTTC; CDR3 protein: CASSLTGNEQFF
D gene: NA; clone size: NA; J gene: TRBJ1-1; V gene: TRBV20-1; CDR3 DNA: TGCAGTGCCTCGGGGGGGGTGAACACTGAAGCTTTCTTT; CDR3 protein: CSASGGVNTEAFF
D gene: NA; clone size: NA; J gene: TRBJ2-3; V gene: TRBV9; CDR3 DNA: TGTGCCAGCAGAAACGGAGATTGGGATACGCAGTATTTT; CDR3 protein: CASRNGDWDTQYF